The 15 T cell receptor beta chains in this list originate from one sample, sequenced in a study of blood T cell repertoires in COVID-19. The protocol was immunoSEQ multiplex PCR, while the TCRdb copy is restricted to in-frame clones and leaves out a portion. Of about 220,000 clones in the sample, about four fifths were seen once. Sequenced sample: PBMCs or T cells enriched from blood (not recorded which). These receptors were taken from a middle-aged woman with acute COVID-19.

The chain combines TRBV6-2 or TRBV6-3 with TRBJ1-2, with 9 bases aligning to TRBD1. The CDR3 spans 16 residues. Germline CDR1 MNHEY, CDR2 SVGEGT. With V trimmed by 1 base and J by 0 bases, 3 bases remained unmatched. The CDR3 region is CASSYWDREPNYGYTF. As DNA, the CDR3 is TGTGCCAGCAGTTACTGGGACAGGGAACCTAACTATGGCTACACCTTC.

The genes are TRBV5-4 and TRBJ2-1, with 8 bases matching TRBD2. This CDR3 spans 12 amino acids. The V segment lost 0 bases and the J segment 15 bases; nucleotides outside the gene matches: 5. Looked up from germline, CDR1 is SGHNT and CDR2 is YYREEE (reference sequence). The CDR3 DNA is TGTGCCAGCAGCTTGGCGTGGGCGGGGGGGTTCTTC. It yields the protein CASSLAWAGGFF.

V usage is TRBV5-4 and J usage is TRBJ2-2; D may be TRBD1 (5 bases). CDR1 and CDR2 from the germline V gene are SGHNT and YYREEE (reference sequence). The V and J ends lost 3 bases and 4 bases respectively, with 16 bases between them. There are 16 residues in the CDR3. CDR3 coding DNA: TGTGCCAGCAGCTCGCTTTCAGACAGATTCACCGGGGAGCTGTTTTTT. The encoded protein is CASSSLSDRFTGELFF.

For the CDR3, the DNA is TGTGCCAGCAGTGAAGACAGGGCCCGACGTTCACCCCTCCACTTT. Its protein product is CASSEDRARRSPLHF. The rearrangement uses TRBV2 and TRBJ1-6; D may be TRBD1 (6 bases). Between the trimmed V and J ends, which lost 1 base and 9 bases, there was a span of 13 bases. The CDR3 length is 15 residues. Germline-derived CDR1 and CDR2 are SNHLY and FYNNEI.

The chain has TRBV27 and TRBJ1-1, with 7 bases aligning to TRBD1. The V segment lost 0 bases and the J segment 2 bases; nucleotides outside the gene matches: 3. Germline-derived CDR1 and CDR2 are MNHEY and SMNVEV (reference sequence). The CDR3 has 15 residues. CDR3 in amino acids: CASSLSGDSNTEAFF. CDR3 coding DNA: TGTGCCAGCAGTTTATCGGGGGACAGTAACACTGAAGCTTTCTTT.

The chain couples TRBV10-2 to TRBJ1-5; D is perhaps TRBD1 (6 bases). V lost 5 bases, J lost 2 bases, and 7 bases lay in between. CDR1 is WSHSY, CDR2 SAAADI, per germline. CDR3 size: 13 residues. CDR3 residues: CASSRQGNQPQHF. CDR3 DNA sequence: TGCGCCAGCAGTAGACAGGGCAATCAGCCCCAGCATTTT.

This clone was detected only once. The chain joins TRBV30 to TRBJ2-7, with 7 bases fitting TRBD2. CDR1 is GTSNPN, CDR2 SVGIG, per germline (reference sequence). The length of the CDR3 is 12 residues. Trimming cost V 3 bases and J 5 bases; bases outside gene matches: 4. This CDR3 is CAWRYGGDEQYF. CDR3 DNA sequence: TGTGCCTGGAGATATGGGGGGGACGAGCAGTACTTC.

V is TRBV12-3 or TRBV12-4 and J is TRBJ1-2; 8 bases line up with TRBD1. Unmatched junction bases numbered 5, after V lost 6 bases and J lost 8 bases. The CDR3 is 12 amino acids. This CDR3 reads CASSQGARGYTF. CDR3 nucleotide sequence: TGTGCCAGCAGCCAGGGGGCGCGGGGCTACACCTTC.

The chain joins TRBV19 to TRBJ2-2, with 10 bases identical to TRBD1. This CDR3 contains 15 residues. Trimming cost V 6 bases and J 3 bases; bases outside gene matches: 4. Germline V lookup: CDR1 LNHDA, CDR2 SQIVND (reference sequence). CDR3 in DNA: TGTGCCAGTAGCCCGGGACAGGGGCACACCGGGGAGCTGTTTTTT. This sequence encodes CASSPGQGHTGELFF.

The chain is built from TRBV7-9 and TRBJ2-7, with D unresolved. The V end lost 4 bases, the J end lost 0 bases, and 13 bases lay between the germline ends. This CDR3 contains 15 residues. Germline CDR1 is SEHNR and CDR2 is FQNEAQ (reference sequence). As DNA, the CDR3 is TGTGCCAGCAGCTCCTATCCCGGTCCCTCCTACGAGCAGTACTTC. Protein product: CASSSYPGPSYEQYF.

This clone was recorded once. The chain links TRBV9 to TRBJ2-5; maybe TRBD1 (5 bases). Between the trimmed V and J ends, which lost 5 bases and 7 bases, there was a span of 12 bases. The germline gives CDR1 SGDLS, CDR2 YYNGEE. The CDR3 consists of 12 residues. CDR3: CASRGTRGTQYF. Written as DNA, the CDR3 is TGTGCCAGCAGAGGTACAAGGGGGACCCAGTACTTC.

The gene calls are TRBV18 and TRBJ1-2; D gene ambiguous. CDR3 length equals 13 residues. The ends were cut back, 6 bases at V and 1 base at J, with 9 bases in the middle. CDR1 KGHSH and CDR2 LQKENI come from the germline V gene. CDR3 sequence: CASSPRINYGYTF. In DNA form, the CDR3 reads TGTGCCAGCTCGCCCAGGATTAACTATGGCTACACCTTC.

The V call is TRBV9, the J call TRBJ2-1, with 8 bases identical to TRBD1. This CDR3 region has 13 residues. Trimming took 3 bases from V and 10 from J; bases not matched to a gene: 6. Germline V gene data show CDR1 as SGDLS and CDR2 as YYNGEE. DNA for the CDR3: TGTGCCAGCAGCGGGCAGGGGGCGGGGGAGCAGTTCTTC. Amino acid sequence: CASSGQGAGEQFF. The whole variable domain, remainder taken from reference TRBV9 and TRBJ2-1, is DSGVTQTPKHLITATGQRVTLRCSPRSGDLSVYWYQQSLDQGLQFLIQYYNGEERAKGNILERFSAQQFPDLHSELNLSSLELGDSALYFCASSGQGAGEQFFGPGTRLTVL.

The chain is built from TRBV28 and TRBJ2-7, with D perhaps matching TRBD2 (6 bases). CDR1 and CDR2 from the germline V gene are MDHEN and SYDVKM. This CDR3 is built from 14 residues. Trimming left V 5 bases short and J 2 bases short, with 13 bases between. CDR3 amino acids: CASSRRAPTYEQYF. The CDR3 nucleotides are TGTGCCAGCAGTAGGAGGGCGCCAACCTACGAGCAGTACTTC.

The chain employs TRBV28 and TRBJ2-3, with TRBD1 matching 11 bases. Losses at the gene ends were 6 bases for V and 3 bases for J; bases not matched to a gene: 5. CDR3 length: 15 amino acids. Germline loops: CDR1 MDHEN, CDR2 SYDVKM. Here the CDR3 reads CASSWTGGKTDTQYF. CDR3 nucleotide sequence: TGTGCCAGCAGCTGGACAGGGGGCAAAACAGATACGCAGTATTTT.